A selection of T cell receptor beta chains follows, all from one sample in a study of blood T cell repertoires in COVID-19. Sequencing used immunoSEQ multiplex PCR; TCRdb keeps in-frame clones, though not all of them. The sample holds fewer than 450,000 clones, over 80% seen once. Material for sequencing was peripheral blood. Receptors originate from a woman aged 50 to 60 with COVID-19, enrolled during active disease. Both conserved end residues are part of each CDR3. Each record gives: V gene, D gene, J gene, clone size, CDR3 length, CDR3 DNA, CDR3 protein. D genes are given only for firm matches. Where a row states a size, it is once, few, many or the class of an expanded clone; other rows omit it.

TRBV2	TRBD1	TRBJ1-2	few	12	TGTGCCAGCTCAGGGGGCACCAAGGGCTACACCTTC	CASSGGTKGYTF
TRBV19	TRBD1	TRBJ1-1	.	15	TGTGCCAGTGACCCCAGGGGGGTAATGAACACTGAAGCTTTCTTT	CASDPRGVMNTEAFF
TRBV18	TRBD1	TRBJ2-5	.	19	TGTGCCAGCTCACCAATCAATTCTCCCTCCGCAGGGGGTAGGGAGACCCAGTACTTC	CASSPINSPSAGGRETQYF
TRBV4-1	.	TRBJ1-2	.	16	TGCGCCAGCAGCCAAGCAGGCACCGGGCTACTAGTCGGCTACACCTTC	CASSQAGTGLLVGYTF
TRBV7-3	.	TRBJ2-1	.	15	TGTGCCAGCAGCTTAATGGTAGCGGACTACAATGAGCAGTTCTTC	CASSLMVADYNEQFF
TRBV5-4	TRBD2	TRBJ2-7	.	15	TGTGCCAGCAGCTTCCGGACTAGCGGGAGGTACGAGCAGTACTTC	CASSFRTSGRYEQYF
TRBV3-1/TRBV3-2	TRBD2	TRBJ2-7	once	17	TGTGCCAGCAGCCAAGTCCCGGGACTAGCGGGCCCCTACGAGCAGTACTTC	CASSQVPGLAGPYEQYF
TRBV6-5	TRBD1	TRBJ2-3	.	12	TGTGCCAGCAGTCCGACAGGGTTTACGCAGTATTTT	CASSPTGFTQYF
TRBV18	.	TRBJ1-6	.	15	TGTGCCAGCTCACCACCGGGCAGGGTGACTTCACCCCTCCACTTT	CASSPPGRVTSPLHF
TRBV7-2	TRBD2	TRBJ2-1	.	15	TGTGCCAGCAGCCCTACAAGGGGACTAGCGGGTGAGCAGTTCTTC	CASSPTRGLAGEQFF
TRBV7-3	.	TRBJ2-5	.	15	TGTGCCAGCAGCCCGCGGCCCTCCGACCAAGAGACCCAGTACTTC	CASSPRPSDQETQYF
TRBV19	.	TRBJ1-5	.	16	TGTGCCAGTAGTCATCACAGGGTTGGTAGCAATCAGCCCCAGCATTTT	CASSHHRVGSNQPQHF